A single sample is the source of the 6 T cell receptor beta chains below, sequenced in a study of low-dose radiotherapy and immunotherapy resistance in tumors. Primers used for first-strand cDNA, a TRAV- and TRBV-specific set, covered both alpha and beta chains. A constant-region primer paired with the V-primer adapter amplified TCRs over about 20 PCR cycles. TCRdb recomputed calls from the reads with MiXCR, one row per CDR3 protein. The repertoire holds under 95,000 distinct CDR3 sequences, with 15% to 20% as singletons. The time point denotes: before trial treatment. Source: PBMCs, taken before treatment. The receptors shown here come from a male donor with prostate cancer.

This clonotype came up many times. CDR3 in DNA: TGTGCCAGCTCCCTCGCCGGGAGCTATGGGAACATTCAGTACTTC. This gives the protein CASSLAGSYGNIQYF. V usage is TRBV6-5 and J usage is TRBJ2-4; perhaps TRBD2 as D (6 bases). V was clipped by 8 bases and J by 7 bases, with 21 bases between them. Per the germline V gene, CDR1 is MNHEY and CDR2 is SVGAGI. The CDR3 has 15 amino acids.

About this clonotype: This likely stems from a read error, as it lies one base from a far larger clone. V and J are TRBV5-4 and TRBJ1-5; D not resolved. The CDR3 spans 13 residues. Between the trimmed V and J ends, which lost 2 bases and 10 bases, there was a span of 13 bases. Germline V gene lookup returns CDR1 SGHNT and CDR2 YYREEE (reference sequence). In DNA, the CDR3 is TGTGCCAGCAGCTTAAACAGCGGGCACCCCCAGCATTTT. It is translated as CASSLNSGHPQHF.

This clonotype was seen at least ten times. In nucleotides, the CDR3 is TGCAGTGCTAGTCTCACGGCCGAAAATTCACCCCTCCACTTT. This encodes CSASLTAENSPLHF. The chain couples TRBV20-1 to TRBJ1-6; the D is unclear. V shed 3 bases and J shed 7 bases, with 13 bases lying between them. The CDR3 consists of 14 residues. Germline V gene data show CDR1 as DFQATT and CDR2 as SNEGSKA (reference sequence).

Of note for this clonotype: Given a far larger clone just one base away, this is likely a sequencing read error. This chain uses TRBV6-8 with TRBJ2-1; 9 bases match TRBD1. Germline V gene lookup returns CDR1 MNHGY and CDR2 SAAAGT. The CDR3 spans 16 residues. The V gene end was trimmed by 0 bases and the J gene end by 10 bases; junction bases not matched to a gene: 10. The CDR3 spells CASSYSSTGGSYEQFF. CDR3 in DNA: TGTGCCAGCAGTTACTCGAGCACAGGGGGCTCCTACGAGCAGTTCTTC.

This clonotype was counted between two and nine times. The chain employs TRBV6-2 or TRBV6-3 and TRBJ2-7, with D tentatively TRBD2 (6 bases). The germline CDR1 and CDR2 sequences are MNHEY and SVGEGT. Trimming cost V 6 bases and J 2 bases, with 14 bases left between them. CDR3 length: 14 amino acids. CDR3 amino acids: CASSSRRGTYEQYF. DNA of the CDR3: TGTGCCAGCAGCTCCAGGCGGGGCACCTACGAGCAGTACTTC.

This clonotype was observed many times. V and J are TRBV29-1 and TRBJ2-5; D unresolved. The CDR3 consists of 13 residues. Germline-derived CDR1 and CDR2 are SQVTM and ANQGSEA. V shed 5 bases and J shed 1 base, with 11 bases lying between them. This CDR3 is CSVRMGIQETQYF. The CDR3 region has the DNA TGCAGCGTTCGCATGGGGATCCAAGAGACCCAGTACTTC.